The 15 T cell receptor beta chains in this list originate from one sample, sequenced in a study of T cells after posttransplantation cyclophosphamide. Assay used: immunoSEQ multiplex PCR; TCRdb lists only in-frame clones, some missing. The specimen gives over 20,000 clones without singletons; the ten biggest hold approximately 1.5%. The specimen sequenced was PBMCs. The receptors here all came from a man aged 50-60 years in good health, CMV-negative, and a related stem cell transplant donor.

CDR3 coding DNA: TGTGCCAGCAGCTTAGAAGGGGGACTAGCGGGATTGGACGAGCAGTACTTC. Protein product: CASSLEGGLAGLDEQYF. V and J are TRBV7-9 and TRBJ2-5; 13 positions agree with TRBD2. The J call may be mistaken, given a closer DNA end match to TRBJ2-7. The CDR3 runs to 17 residues. In germline, CDR1 is SEHNR, CDR2 FQNEAQ (reference sequence).

Ten or more counts support this clone. The CDR3 nucleotides are TGTGCCATCAACCGGGACAACTCCTACAATGAGCAGTTCTTC. Encoded protein: CAINRDNSYNEQFF. This chain connects TRBV10-3 to TRBJ2-1; perhaps TRBD1 as D (6 bases). The CDR3 extends over 14 amino acids. The V gene lost 7 bases and the J gene lost 0 bases, with 10 bases spanning the gap. Germline V gives CDR1 ENHRY, CDR2 SYGVKD.

This clone was seen repeatedly, ten times or more. The chain carries TRBV10-3 and TRBJ2-1, with D maybe TRBD2 (6 bases). The CDR3 spans 15 residues. Deletions cut 0 bases from V and 2 bases from J, with 8 bases between. Germline V gives CDR1 ENHRY, CDR2 SYGVKD. CDR3 nucleotide sequence: TGTGCCATCAGTGAGTCTGGCGGGACCTACAATGAGCAGTTCTTC. It codes for CAISESGGTYNEQFF.

This clone was detected many times. J is TRBJ1-2 and V is TRBV6-5; D ambiguous. The CDR3 consists of 16 residues. Germline V gives CDR1 MNHEY, CDR2 SVGAGI. V shed 0 bases and J shed 0 bases, with 11 bases lying between them. CDR3 DNA: TGTGCCAGCAGTTACTCGGGCAGAAGAGCTAACTATGGCTACACCTTC. Protein sequence: CASSYSGRRANYGYTF.

There are many counts of this clone. The rearrangement uses TRBV4-2 and TRBJ1-6, with D possibly being TRBD1 (5 bases). CDR1 LGHNA and CDR2 YNFKEQ come from the germline V gene. The CDR3 consists of 18 residues. V shed 5 bases and J shed 9 bases, with 26 bases lying between them. For the CDR3, the DNA is TGTGCCAGCAGCTACCGCGGCAGGGCTGAACTTGGTAGTTCACCCCTCCACTTT. Translating it yields CASSYRGRAELGSSPLHF.

This clone was counted ten times or more. This sequence joins TRBV5-1 and TRBJ2-3; TRBD2 might be the D (6 bases). Trimming removed 0 bases at V and 3 bases at J, with 11 bases between. The CDR3 sequence is 15 residues long. Per germline, CDR1 SGHRS and CDR2 YFSETQ. CDR3 protein: CASSLGLGSTDTQYF. The DNA for the CDR3 is TGCGCCAGCAGCTTGGGGCTCGGGAGTACAGATACGCAGTATTTT.

This clone has ten or more counts. This chain uses TRBV19 with TRBJ2-1; 7 bases match TRBD1. Germline-derived CDR1 and CDR2 are LNHDA and SQIVND (reference sequence). The CDR3 is 13 amino acids. The V and J ends lost 7 bases and 4 bases, in that order; junction bases with no gene match: 4. The CDR3 sequence: CASTLGQYNEQFF. The CDR3 coding sequence is TGTGCCAGTACCCTGGGACAGTACAATGAGCAGTTCTTC.

This clone was seen ten or more times. The V call is TRBV5-1, the J call TRBJ2-3, with TRBD1 matching 7 bases. Germline CDR1 and CDR2: SGHRS and YFSETQ. The length of the CDR3 is 16 residues. V dropped 4 bases and J dropped 2; count of bases not matched to a gene: 10. CDR3 nucleotide sequence: TGCGCCAGCAGCGGTACGGACAGGTCCTACACAGATACGCAGTATTTT. Translation: CASSGTDRSYTDTQYF.

This clone was recorded at least ten times. The chain carries TRBV7-8 and TRBJ2-7; possible D gene TRBD2, 6 bases. V lost 5 bases and J lost 6, with 20 bases in between. The CDR3 loop spans 15 amino acids. The germline CDR1 and CDR2 sequences are SGHVS and FQNEAQ. This CDR3 reads CASSDFSGWIAEQYF. The CDR3 region has the DNA TGTGCCAGCAGCGATTTCAGCGGGTGGATTGCCGAGCAGTACTTC.

Ten or more counts support this clone. The genes are TRBV10-3 and TRBJ1-1; TRBD1 matches 7 bases. Germline V lookup: CDR1 ENHRY, CDR2 SYGVKD. The CDR3 length is 15 residues. With 4 bases clipped from V and 5 bases from J, the junction kept 10 bases outside the gene matches. CDR3: CAISVAGGEETEAFF. CDR3 bases: TGTGCCATCAGTGTAGCAGGGGGAGAGGAAACTGAAGCTTTCTTT.

In its sample, this clone was seen many times. This chain links TRBV6-5 with TRBJ1-2, with D unresolved. CDR3 length: 13 amino acids. V lost 6 bases and J lost 1, with 9 bases in between. Germline loops: CDR1 MNHEY, CDR2 SVGAGI. As DNA, the CDR3 is TGTGCCAGCAGGCGGATGGGTAACTATGGCTACACCTTC. Protein sequence: CASRRMGNYGYTF.

There are many counts of this clone. This rearrangement joins TRBV28 to TRBJ1-2; the D gene is possibly TRBD1 (5 bases). V was clipped by 2 bases and J by 8 bases, with 12 bases between them. Per germline, CDR1 MDHEN and CDR2 SYDVKM. The CDR3 loop spans 13 amino acids. The CDR3 DNA reads TGTGCCAGCAGTTTAGACCTCCCAGGGGGCTACACCTTC. Translation: CASSLDLPGGYTF.

This clone was counted between two and nine times. The chain recombines TRBV30 with TRBJ2-1, with a weak D call TRBD2 (6 bases). In germline, CDR1 is GTSNPN, CDR2 SVGIG (reference sequence). This CDR3 has 14 amino acids. V was shortened by 0 bases and J by 6 bases, with 12 bases between the two germline ends. The CDR3 DNA sequence: TGTGCCTGGAGTGTTTCAGGCGGGGTCAATGAGCAGTTCTTC. Its translation is CAWSVSGGVNEQFF.

This clone was picked up a small number of times. The rearrangement links TRBV4-3 to TRBJ2-7; 7 bases agree with TRBD2. The ends lost 4 bases at V and 3 bases at J; junction bases unmatched: 12. This CDR3 is 16 amino acids long. Germline V gene sequence: CDR1 LGHNA, CDR2 YSLEER. CDR3 nucleotides: TGCGCCAGCAGCCGGTCCCCGGGGGGTTGGGACTACGAGCAGTACTTC. Translating gives CASSRSPGGWDYEQYF.

This clone was observed many times. V is TRBV5-1 and J is TRBJ2-3; possibly TRBD1 for D (6 bases). CDR3 size: 15 residues. V lost 4 bases and J 4 bases, leaving 16 bases between the germline ends. Germline lookup yields CDR1 SGHRS and CDR2 YFSETQ. The CDR3 spells CASSPTGLRSDTQYF. CDR3 nucleotide sequence: TGCGCCAGCAGCCCAACAGGGTTACGGTCAGATACGCAGTATTTT.